This TCR beta chain appears in the sequencing data of a study of shared clonotypes between healthy human individuals. The study, taken as a whole, reports: Compared with memory subsets, naive subsets generally had larger estimated richness.

Sequenced by immunoSEQ multiplex PCR; TCRdb stores in-frame clones only, minus some. Here the sample spans around 2.5 million clones, roughly 93% being singletons. As to this clone: The antigen is unknown.

Caucasian adults residing in Nashville, Tennessee made up all the donors. The germline V and J ends were trimmed by 5 bases and 3 bases, with 14 bases remaining between them. Germline loops: CDR1 MDHEN, CDR2 SYDVKM. The CDR3 consists of 15 residues. The chain joins TRBV28 to TRBJ1-3; D is possibly TRBD1 (6 bases). Sequencing was carried out using naive CD4+ T cells from PBMCs. Subset here: CD45RA+ positively selected. The TCR was taken from a man aged 18 to 30 in good health. Some clones in this sample may be carry-over from other donors' samples. The chain's CDR3 is CASSREGENGNTIYF. The CDR3 coding sequence is TGTGCCAGCAGTCGCGAGGGGGAGAATGGAAACACCATATATTTT. Variable domain in full (rest from reference TRBV28 and TRBJ1-3): DVKVTQSSRYLVKRTGEKVFLECVQDMDHENMFWYRQDPGLGLRLIYFSYDVKMKEKGDIPEGYSVSREKKERFSLILESASTNQTSMYLCASSREGENGNTIYFGEGSWLTVV.